This passage covers 10 T cell receptor beta chains from one sample sequenced in a study of Graves' ophthalmopathy and Graves' hyperthyroidism. Scientists amplified the TCR beta CDR3 regions from RNA transcripts. HTBI-primed first-round RT-PCR preceded second-round multiplex PCR. TCRdb reprocessed the multiplex PCR reads via MiXCR and lists one record per CDR3 protein. The top ten hold 5.5% to 7% of the sample, which has a few hundred thousand distinct CDR3 sequences, 15% to 19% seen once. Material for sequencing was peripheral blood. These TCRs come from a woman aged 18-29 years with stable Graves' hyperthyroidism.

This clonotype was recorded many times. The chain joins TRBV20-1 to TRBJ2-3; no clear D. This CDR3 is built from 15 residues. Germline CDR1 is DFQATT and CDR2 is SNEGSKA (reference sequence). Trimming took 3 bases from V and 2 from J, leaving 15 bases between them. CDR3 nucleotide sequence: TGCAGTGCTAGTCATTGGCTTTTCATCACAGATACGCAGTATTTT. Translation gives CSASHWLFITDTQYF.

This clonotype was seen repeatedly, ten times or more. The V and J genes are TRBV12-3 or TRBV12-4 and TRBJ1-6, with D maybe TRBD1 (5 bases). The CDR3 is made up of 13 amino acids. Trimming stripped 5 bases from V and 7 bases from J, with 9 bases between. CDR3 coding DNA: TGTGCCAGCAGTCCTCGACAGAATTCACCCCTCCACTTT. Amino acid sequence: CASSPRQNSPLHF.

This clonotype was detected many times. In DNA form, the CDR3 reads TGTGCCAGCAGACCGACAGAATTCTATGGCTACACCTTC. Translation: CASRPTEFYGYTF. V gene TRBV6-1 combines with J gene TRBJ1-2; TRBD1 might be the D (5 bases). Trimming cost V 6 bases and J 4 bases, with 12 bases left between them. Germline CDR1 reads MNHNS; CDR2 reads SASEGT. This CDR3 has 13 amino acids.

This clonotype showed up many times. This chain links TRBV2 with TRBJ1-2, with D perhaps TRBD1 (6 bases). Germline CDR1 is SNHLY and CDR2 is FYNNEI. This CDR3 is 14 amino acids long. V lost 3 bases to trimming and J lost 4 bases, with 12 bases between them. The CDR3: CASSEQGIRYGYTF. As DNA, the CDR3 is TGTGCCAGCAGTGAGCAGGGGATTCGCTATGGCTACACCTTC.

As for this clonotype: Compared with germline, one end of the junction differs, possibly owing to a read error. The chain carries TRBV6-2 or TRBV6-3 and TRBJ1-1; D unclear. The CDR3 has 17 amino acids. The germline gives CDR1 MNHEY, CDR2 SVGEGT. The DNA of the CDR3 is TGTGCCAGCAGTTACTCGAGTCCGGCAGCGATGAACACTGAAGCTTGGTTT. Its translation: CASSYSSPAAMNTEAWF.

This clonotype showed up many times. CDR3 nucleotide sequence: TGTGCCAGCAGTGAAAAGGACAACACTGAAGCTTTCTTT. Translating it yields CASSEKDNTEAFF. The V gene is TRBV6-1, the J gene TRBJ1-1; D is uncertain. Trimming took off 2 bases at V and 2 bases at J, with 6 bases between the two ends. The CDR3 runs 13 residues. Germline CDR1 MNHNS, CDR2 SASEGT.

This clonotype was seen repeatedly, ten times or more. The gene calls are TRBV4-1 and TRBJ2-7; D could derive from TRBD1 or TRBD2 (6 bases each). V was pared by 2 bases and J by 5 bases, with 13 bases between. Germline loops: CDR1 MGHRA, CDR2 YSYEKL. The CDR3 contains 14 residues. CDR3 residues: CASSQRGLYHEQYF. The CDR3 coding sequence is TGCGCCAGCAGCCAACGGGGGCTATATCACGAGCAGTACTTC.

This rearrangement joins TRBV7-2 to TRBJ1-2, with D tentatively TRBD1 (6 bases). The length of the CDR3 is 14 residues. CDR1 is SGHTA and CDR2 is FQGNSA in the germline V gene. Trimming stripped 4 bases from V and 0 bases from J, with 9 bases between. CDR3 DNA: TGTGCCAGCAGCTACGGGACAACTAACTATGGCTACACCTTC. As protein: CASSYGTTNYGYTF.

This clonotype was recorded at least ten times. V is TRBV15 and J is TRBJ2-2, with TRBD1 identical over 8 bases. In germline, CDR1 is LNHNV, CDR2 YYDKDF (reference sequence). The length of the CDR3 is 16 residues. V was pared by 1 base and J by 1 base, with 2 bases of the junction left unmatched. As DNA, the CDR3 is TGTGCCACCAGCAGAGGGGGGACAGGGAACACCGGGGAGCTGTTTTTT. The encoded protein is CATSRGGTGNTGELFF.

The sample holds many counts of this clonotype. This chain links TRBV12-3 or TRBV12-4 with TRBJ1-1; D gene ambiguous. The CDR3 extends over 14 amino acids. The V end was cut by 2 bases, the J end by 1 base, with 8 bases between. The CDR3 spells CASSLNPPNTEAFF. The CDR3 coding sequence is TGTGCCAGCAGTTTAAACCCACCGAACACTGAAGCTTTCTTT.